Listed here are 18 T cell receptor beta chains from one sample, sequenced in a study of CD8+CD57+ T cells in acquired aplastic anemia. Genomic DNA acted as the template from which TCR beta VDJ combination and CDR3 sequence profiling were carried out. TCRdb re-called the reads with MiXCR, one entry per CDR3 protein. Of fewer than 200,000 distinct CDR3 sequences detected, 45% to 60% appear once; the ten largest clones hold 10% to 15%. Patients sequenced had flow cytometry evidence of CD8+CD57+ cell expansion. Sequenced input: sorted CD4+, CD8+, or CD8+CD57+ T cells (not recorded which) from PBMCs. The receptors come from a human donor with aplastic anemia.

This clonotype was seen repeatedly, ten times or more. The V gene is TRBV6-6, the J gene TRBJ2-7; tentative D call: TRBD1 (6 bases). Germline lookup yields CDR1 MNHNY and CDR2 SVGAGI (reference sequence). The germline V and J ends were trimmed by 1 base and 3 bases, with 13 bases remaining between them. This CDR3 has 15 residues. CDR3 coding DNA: TGTGCCAGCAGTTACTGGGGGCGCGATGTCTACGAGCAGTACTTC. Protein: CASSYWGRDVYEQYF.

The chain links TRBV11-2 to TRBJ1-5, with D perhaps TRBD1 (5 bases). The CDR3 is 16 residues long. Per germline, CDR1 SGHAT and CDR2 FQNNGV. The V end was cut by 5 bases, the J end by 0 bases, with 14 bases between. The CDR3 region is CASSPGTANSNQPQHF. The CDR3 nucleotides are TGTGCCAGCAGCCCGGGGACCGCAAATAGCAATCAGCCCCAGCATTTT.

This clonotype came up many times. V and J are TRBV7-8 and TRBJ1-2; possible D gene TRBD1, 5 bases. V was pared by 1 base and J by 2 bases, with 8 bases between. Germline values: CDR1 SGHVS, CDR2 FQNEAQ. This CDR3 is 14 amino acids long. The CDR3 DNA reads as TGTGCCAGCAGCTTAGTTGGGACGAACTATGGCTACACCTTC. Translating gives CASSLVGTNYGYTF.

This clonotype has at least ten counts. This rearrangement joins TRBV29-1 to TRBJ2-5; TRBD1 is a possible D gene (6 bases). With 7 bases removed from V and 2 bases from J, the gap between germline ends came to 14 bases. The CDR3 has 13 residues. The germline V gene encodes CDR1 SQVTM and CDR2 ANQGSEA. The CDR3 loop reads CSARDTPQETQYF. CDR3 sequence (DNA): TGCAGCGCCCGGGACACCCCTCAAGAGACCCAGTACTTC.

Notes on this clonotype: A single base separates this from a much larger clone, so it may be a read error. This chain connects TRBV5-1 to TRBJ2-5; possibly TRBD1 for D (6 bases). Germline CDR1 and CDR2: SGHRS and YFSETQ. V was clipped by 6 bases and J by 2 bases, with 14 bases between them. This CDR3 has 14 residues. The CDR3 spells CASTRRGWQETQYF. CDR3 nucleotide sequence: TGCGCCAGCACCCGAAGGGGGTGGCAAGAGACCCAGTACTTC.

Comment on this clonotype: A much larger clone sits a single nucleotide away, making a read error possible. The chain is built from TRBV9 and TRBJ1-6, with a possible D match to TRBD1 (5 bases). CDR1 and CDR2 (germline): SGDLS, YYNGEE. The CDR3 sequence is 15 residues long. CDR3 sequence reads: CANSPQPGLNSPLHF. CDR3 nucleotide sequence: TGTGCCAACAGCCCCCAACCGGGACTTAATTCACCCCTCCACTTT. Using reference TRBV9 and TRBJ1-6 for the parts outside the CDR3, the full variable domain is DSGVTQTPKHLITATGQRVTLRCSPRSGDLSVYWYQQSLDQGLQFLIQYYNGEERAKGNILERFSAQQFPDLHSELNLSSLELGDSALYFCANSPQPGLNSPLHFGNGTRLTVT.

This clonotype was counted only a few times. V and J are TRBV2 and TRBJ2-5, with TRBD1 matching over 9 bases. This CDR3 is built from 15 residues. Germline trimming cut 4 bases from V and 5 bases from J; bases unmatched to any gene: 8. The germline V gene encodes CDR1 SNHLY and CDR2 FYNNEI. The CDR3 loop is CASSVRDRAGETQYF. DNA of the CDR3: TGTGCCAGCAGTGTTAGGGACAGGGCAGGGGAGACCCAGTACTTC.

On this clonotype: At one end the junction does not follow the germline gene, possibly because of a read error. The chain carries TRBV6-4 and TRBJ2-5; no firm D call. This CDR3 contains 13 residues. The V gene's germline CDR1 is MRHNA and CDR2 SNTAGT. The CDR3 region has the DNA TGTGCCGGCAGTGCGTACCCCCAAGAGACCCAGTACTTC. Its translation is CAGSAYPQETQYF.

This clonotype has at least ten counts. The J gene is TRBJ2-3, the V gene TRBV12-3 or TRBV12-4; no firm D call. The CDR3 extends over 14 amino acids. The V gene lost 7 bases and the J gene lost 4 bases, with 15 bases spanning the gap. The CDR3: CASMTGAEADTQYF. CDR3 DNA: TGTGCCAGCATGACGGGCGCCGAGGCAGATACGCAGTATTTT.

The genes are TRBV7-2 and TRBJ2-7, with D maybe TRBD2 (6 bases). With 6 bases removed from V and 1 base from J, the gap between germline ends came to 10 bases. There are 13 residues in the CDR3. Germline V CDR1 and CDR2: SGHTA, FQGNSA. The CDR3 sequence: CASRTLASYEQYF. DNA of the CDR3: TGTGCCAGCAGGACCCTAGCGTCCTACGAGCAGTACTTC. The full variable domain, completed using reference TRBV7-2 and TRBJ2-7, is GAGVSQSPSNKVTEKGKDVELRCDPISGHTALYWYRQSLGQGLEFLIYFQGNSAPDKSGLPSDRFSAERTGGSVSTLTIQRTQQEDSAVYLCASRTLASYEQYFGPGTRLTVT.

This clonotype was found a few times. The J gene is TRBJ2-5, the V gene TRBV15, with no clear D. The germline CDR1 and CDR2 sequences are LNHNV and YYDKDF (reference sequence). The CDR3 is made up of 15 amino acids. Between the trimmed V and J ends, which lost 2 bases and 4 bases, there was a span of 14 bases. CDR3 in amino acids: CATSRSYLGGETQYF. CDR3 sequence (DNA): TGTGCCACCAGCAGATCATACCTTGGCGGAGAGACCCAGTACTTC.

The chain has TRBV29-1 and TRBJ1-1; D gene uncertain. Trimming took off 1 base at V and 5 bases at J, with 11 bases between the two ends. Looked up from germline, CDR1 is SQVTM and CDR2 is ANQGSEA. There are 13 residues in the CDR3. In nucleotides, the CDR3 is TGCAGCGTTGAAGGTCAGCGAAAGACTGAAGCTTTCTTT. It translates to CSVEGQRKTEAFF.

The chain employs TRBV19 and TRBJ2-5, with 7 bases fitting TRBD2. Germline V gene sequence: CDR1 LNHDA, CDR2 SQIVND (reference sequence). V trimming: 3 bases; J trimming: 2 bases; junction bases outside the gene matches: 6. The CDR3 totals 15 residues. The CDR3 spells CASSIQLAPQETQYF. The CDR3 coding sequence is TGTGCCAGTAGTATCCAACTAGCGCCGCAAGAGACCCAGTACTTC.

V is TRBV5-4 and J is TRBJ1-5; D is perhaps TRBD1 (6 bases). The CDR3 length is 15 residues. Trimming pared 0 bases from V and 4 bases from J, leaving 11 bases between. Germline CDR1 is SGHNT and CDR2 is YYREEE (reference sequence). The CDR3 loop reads CASSLAGDANQPQHF. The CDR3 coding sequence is TGTGCCAGCAGCTTGGCAGGGGACGCTAATCAGCCCCAGCATTTT. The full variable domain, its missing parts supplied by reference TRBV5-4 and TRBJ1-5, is ETGVTQSPTHLIKTRGQQVTLRCSSQSGHNTVSWYQQALGQGPQFIFQYYREEENGRGNFPPRFSGLQFPNYSSELNVNALELDDSALYLCASSLAGDANQPQHFGDGTRLSIL.

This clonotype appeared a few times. In DNA, the CDR3 is TGTGCCACCAGCAGAGACAGGGAGCCTGGAAACACCATATATTTT. Translation gives CATSRDREPGNTIYF. The rearrangement links TRBV15 to TRBJ1-3; D might be TRBD1 (5 bases). The ends were cut back, 0 bases at V and 2 bases at J, with 8 bases in the middle. The germline V gene encodes CDR1 LNHNV and CDR2 YYDKDF (reference sequence). The CDR3 runs 15 residues.

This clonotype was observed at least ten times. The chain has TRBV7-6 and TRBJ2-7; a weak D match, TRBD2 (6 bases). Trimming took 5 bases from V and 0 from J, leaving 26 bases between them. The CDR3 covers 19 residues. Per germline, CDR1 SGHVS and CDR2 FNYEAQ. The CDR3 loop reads CASSLTPMYAGTISYEQYF. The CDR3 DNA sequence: TGTGCCAGCAGCCTTACTCCAATGTACGCGGGGACGATCTCCTACGAGCAGTACTTC. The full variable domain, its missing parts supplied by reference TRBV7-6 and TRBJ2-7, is GAGVSQSPRYKVTKRGQDVALRCDPISGHVSLYWYRQALGQGPEFLTYFNYEAQQDKSGLPNDRFSAERPEGSISTLTIQRTEQRDSAMYRCASSLTPMYAGTISYEQYFGPGTRLTVT.

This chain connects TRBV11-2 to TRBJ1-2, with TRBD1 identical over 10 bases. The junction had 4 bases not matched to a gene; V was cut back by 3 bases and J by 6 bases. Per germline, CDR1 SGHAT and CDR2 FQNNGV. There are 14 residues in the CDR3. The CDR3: CASSFGTGADGYTF. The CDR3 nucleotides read TGTGCCAGCAGCTTCGGGACAGGGGCAGATGGCTACACCTTC.

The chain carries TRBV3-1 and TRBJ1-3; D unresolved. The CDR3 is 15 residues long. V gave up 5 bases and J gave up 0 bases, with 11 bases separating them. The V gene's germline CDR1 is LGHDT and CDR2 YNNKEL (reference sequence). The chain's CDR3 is CASSEPGLSGNTIYF. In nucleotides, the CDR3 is TGTGCCAGCAGCGAGCCGGGTCTCTCTGGAAACACCATATATTTT.